These 24 T cell receptor beta chains share one sample of origin, sequenced in a study of cytomegalovirus exposure and HLA in healthy donors. Libraries were prepared by immunoSEQ multiplex PCR; TCRdb keeps only in-frame clonotypes and omits some of them. The sample lists 100,000 to 150,000 clones, around nine tenths seen once, with more than 1.5% in the top ten. The sample taken for sequencing was PBMCs. The receptors stem from a woman in her late teens or twenties in good health and CMV-seronegative.

The rearrangement links TRBV10-1 to TRBJ2-7; 9 bases map to TRBD2. Germline lookup yields CDR1 WNHNN and CDR2 SYGVQD (reference sequence). V gave up 0 bases and J gave up 5 bases; unmatched junction bases: 5. There are 15 residues in the CDR3. The CDR3 sequence: CASSESAGGPDEQYF. DNA for the CDR3: TGCGCCAGCAGTGAGTCGGCGGGAGGGCCCGACGAGCAGTACTTC.

The chain uses TRBV5-8 and TRBJ1-2; maybe TRBD1 (5 bases). The germline CDR1 and CDR2 sequences are SGHTS and YDEGEE. The CDR3 runs 15 residues. Trimming removed 0 bases from V and 8 bases from J, with 17 bases in between. The CDR3 region has the DNA TGTGCCAGCAGCTTGGCGGGCAGGGCAGTTTACGGCTACACCTTC. The encoded protein is CASSLAGRAVYGYTF. Together with reference TRBV5-8 and TRBJ1-2, the CDR3 gives the full variable domain: EAGVTQSPTHLIKTRGQQATLRCSPISGHTSVYWYQQALGLGLQFLLWYDEGEERNRGNFPPRFSGRQFPNYSSELNVNALELEDSALYLCASSLAGRAVYGYTFGSGTRLTVV.

The genes are TRBV2 and TRBJ2-1, with TRBD2 as a possible D gene (5 bases). Trimming cost V 7 bases and J 0 bases, with 10 bases left between them. Germline assignment: CDR1 SNHLY and CDR2 FYNNEI. The CDR3 loop spans 14 amino acids. CDR3 residues: CASTTTSSYNEQFF. The CDR3 DNA is TGTGCCAGCACGACTACAAGCTCCTACAATGAGCAGTTCTTC.

The chain uses TRBV7-2 and TRBJ1-5; a possible D gene is TRBD1 (5 bases). The CDR3 runs 13 residues. The ends were cut back, 5 bases at V and 9 bases at J, with 14 bases in the middle. Germline V gene data show CDR1 as SGHTA and CDR2 as FQGNSA. For the CDR3, the DNA is TGTGCCAGCAGCCCAGCGGGGCGTGGGCCCCAGCATTTT. Translating gives CASSPAGRGPQHF.

The chain joins TRBV2 to TRBJ2-1; no clear D gene. The CDR3 runs to 13 residues. Germline CDR1 SNHLY, CDR2 FYNNEI. V lost 0 bases to trimming and J lost 6 bases, with 6 bases between them. The CDR3 DNA reads TGTGCCAGCAGTGAAGCGAGCTTCAATGAGCAGTTCTTC. Protein sequence: CASSEASFNEQFF. The whole variable domain, filled in from reference TRBV2 and TRBJ2-1, reads EPEVTQTPSHQVTQMGQEVILRCVPISNHLYFYWYRQILGQKVEFLVSFYNNEISEKSEIFDDQFSVERPDGSNFTLKIRSTKLEDSAMYFCASSEASFNEQFFGPGTRLTVL.

In its sample, this clone was seen a few times. In DNA, the CDR3 is TGTGCCAGCAGCTCGGGGGACAGCCGCTCTGGAAACACCATATATTTT. Its protein product is CASSSGDSRSGNTIYF. The rearrangement links TRBV5-4 to TRBJ1-3; the match to TRBD1 covers 7 bases. Trimming at V came to 3 bases and at J to 0 bases, leaving 6 bases not matched to a gene. Germline values: CDR1 SGHNT, CDR2 YYREEE (reference sequence). This CDR3 has 16 amino acids.

The chain has TRBV25-1 and TRBJ1-4, with a tentative D call TRBD1 (6 bases). Germline V CDR1 and CDR2: MGHDK, SYGVNS. The ends were cut back, 8 bases at V and 7 bases at J, with 20 bases in the middle. The CDR3 totals 15 residues. This CDR3 reads CASSVRGAWGEKLFF. CDR3 DNA: TGTGCCAGCTCCGTTCGGGGGGCCTGGGGTGAAAAACTGTTTTTT.

This clone has just a few counts. The rearrangement joins TRBV20-1 to TRBJ1-2; TRBD1 agrees at 9 bases. V shed 8 bases and J 5 bases; nucleotides not matched to a gene: 3. The CDR3 consists of 11 residues. CDR1 is DFQATT and CDR2 is SNEGSKA in the germline V gene (reference sequence). The CDR3 protein is CSPGTGYGYTF. The CDR3 DNA sequence: TGCAGTCCCGGGACAGGGTATGGCTACACCTTC.

The rearrangement joins TRBV7-8 to TRBJ1-5; D perhaps matches TRBD1 (5 bases). From germline, CDR1 is SGHVS and CDR2 FQNEAQ. V was pared by 7 bases and J by 6 bases, with 16 bases between. This CDR3 has 14 amino acids. CDR3 amino acids: CASTSRGSSQPQHF. CDR3 DNA sequence: TGTGCCAGCACCTCACGGGGGTCCAGTCAGCCCCAGCATTTT.

This sequence joins TRBV10-1 and TRBJ2-7; TRBD2 aligns across 16 bases. V lost 8 bases and J lost 7; bases outside the gene matches: 8. The CDR3 covers 15 residues. Looked up from germline, CDR1 is WNHNN and CDR2 is SYGVQD (reference sequence). DNA for the CDR3: TGCGCCAGCGGGGGACTAGCGGGAGGGTTAAGGGAGCAGTACTTC. Its translation is CASGGLAGGLREQYF.

V usage is TRBV28 and J usage is TRBJ2-1, with TRBD2 identical over 10 bases. CDR3 length equals 15 residues. Germline V gene data show CDR1 as MDHEN and CDR2 as SYDVKM. Unmatched junction bases numbered 6, after V lost 3 bases and J lost 7 bases. CDR3 amino acids: CASSLALAGPNEQFF. CDR3 sequence (DNA): TGTGCCAGCAGTTTGGCACTAGCGGGGCCTAATGAGCAGTTCTTC.

This sequence joins TRBV30 and TRBJ1-1; D perhaps matches TRBD1 (5 bases). V lost 7 bases and J 5 bases, leaving 14 bases between the germline ends. The CDR3 length is 12 residues. CDR1 is GTSNPN and CDR2 is SVGIG in the germline V gene (reference sequence). The CDR3 DNA reads TGTGCCTTGAGGCCAGGGAGGACTGAAGCTTTCTTT. Protein: CALRPGRTEAFF.

The chain is built from TRBV27 and TRBJ2-7; D is possibly TRBD2 (6 bases). The germline V gene has CDR1 MNHEY and CDR2 SMNVEV (reference sequence). V lost 6 bases and J 2 bases, leaving 20 bases between the germline ends. The CDR3 is 16 amino acids. CDR3 protein: CASRPKGWGVPYEQYF. CDR3 in DNA: TGTGCCAGCAGGCCAAAGGGGTGGGGGGTCCCCTACGAGCAGTACTTC.

The rearrangement joins TRBV5-5 to TRBJ2-5; a weak D match, TRBD2 (5 bases). CDR1 is SGHKS and CDR2 is YYEKEE in the germline V gene (reference sequence). The CDR3 contains 16 residues. The V and J ends lost 2 bases and 4 bases respectively, with 18 bases between them. CDR3 region: CASSFLATRVPETQYF. The CDR3 DNA is TGTGCCAGCAGCTTCCTTGCTACGCGGGTGCCAGAGACCCAGTACTTC.

This chain uses TRBV7-9 with TRBJ2-2; 8 nucleotides line up with TRBD2. The V and J ends lost 0 bases and 6 bases, in that order; junction bases with no gene match: 6. CDR1 and CDR2 (germline): SEHNR, FQNEAQ (reference sequence). The CDR3 runs 16 residues. DNA of the CDR3: TGTGCCAGCAGCTTAGCCAGCGGGAGTGCCTCCGGGGAGCTGTTTTTT. Translation gives CASSLASGSASGELFF. The full variable domain, its missing parts supplied by reference TRBV7-9 and TRBJ2-2, is DTGVSQNPRHKITKRGQNVTFRCDPISEHNRLYWYRQTLGQGPEFLTYFQNEAQLEKSRLLSDRFSAERPKGSFSTLEIQRTEQGDSAMYLCASSLASGSASGELFFGEGSRLTVL.

The rearrangement uses TRBV28 and TRBJ1-2, with D tentatively TRBD1 (5 bases). This CDR3 has 12 amino acids. Between the trimmed V and J ends, which lost 5 bases and 7 bases, there was a span of 11 bases. CDR1 and CDR2 (germline): MDHEN, SYDVKM. The chain's CDR3 is CASSQRGFGYTF. DNA of the CDR3: TGTGCCAGCAGTCAGCGGGGGTTTGGCTACACCTTC.

The genes are TRBV4-1 and TRBJ2-7; a weak D match, TRBD1 (6 bases). V gave up 4 bases and J gave up 0 bases, with 16 bases separating them. Germline CDR1 and CDR2: MGHRA and YSYEKL. The CDR3 extends over 16 amino acids. The CDR3 spells CASSPLEDSSSYEQYF. CDR3 DNA sequence: TGCGCCAGCAGCCCCCTTGAGGACAGTTCCTCCTACGAGCAGTACTTC.

The CDR3 sequence: CASSLDRVEQYF. CDR3 nucleotides: TGTGCCAGCAGCTTGGACAGGGTCGAGCAGTACTTC. The V call is TRBV5-4, the J call TRBJ2-5; TRBD1 is a possible D gene (6 bases). The J call could be wrong; TRBJ2-7 is a better fit for the DNA end. This CDR3 comprises 12 residues. Looked up from germline, CDR1 is SGHNT and CDR2 is YYREEE (reference sequence).

CDR3 residues: CSTRTGNQPQHF. The CDR3 DNA reads as TGCAGCACCCGGACAGGGAATCAGCCCCAGCATTTT. The V gene is TRBV29-1, the J gene TRBJ1-5, with 8 bases matching TRBD1. The CDR3 spans 12 residues. Germline CDR1 SQVTM, CDR2 ANQGSEA. The V segment lost 8 bases and the J segment 4 bases; nucleotides outside the gene matches: 4.

The chain employs TRBV12-5 and TRBJ1-2, with D perhaps matching TRBD1 (6 bases). The V and J ends lost 5 bases and 3 bases respectively, with 13 bases between them. The CDR3 has 14 residues. Per germline, CDR1 LGHNT and CDR2 FRNRAP. The CDR3 region is CASGADQGYYGYTF. In nucleotides, the CDR3 is TGTGCTAGTGGTGCTGACCAGGGGTACTATGGCTACACCTTC.

The V call is TRBV7-3, the J call TRBJ2-3, with D perhaps matching TRBD2 (6 bases). Trimming took off 2 bases at V and 4 bases at J, with 13 bases between the two ends. CDR1 and CDR2 from the germline V gene are SGHTA and FQGTGA. The CDR3 is 15 amino acids. CDR3 nucleotide sequence: TGTGCCAGCAGCTTAGGAGGGGTTACAGCAGATACGCAGTATTTT. Its protein product is CASSLGGVTADTQYF.

The chain has TRBV6-5 and TRBJ1-2, with D unclear. CDR3 length: 12 residues. The V gene's germline CDR1 is MNHEY and CDR2 SVGAGI. Trimming removed 2 bases from V and 8 bases from J, with 9 bases in between. The CDR3 loop is CASSYRGYGYTF. The CDR3 DNA sequence: TGTGCCAGCAGTTACCGGGGTTACGGCTACACCTTC.

The CDR3 DNA sequence: TGCGCCAGCAGCTACCGACAGGGAACCTACGAGCAGTACTTC. Translation gives CASSYRQGTYEQYF. The rearrangement joins TRBV4-1 to TRBJ2-7; 7 bases are shared with TRBD1. CDR1 is MGHRA, CDR2 YSYEKL, per germline. The V and J ends lost 5 bases and 2 bases, in that order; junction bases with no gene match: 6. The CDR3 is 14 amino acids.

The chain carries TRBV10-1 and TRBJ2-7, with 9 bases fitting TRBD2. Germline CDR1 WNHNN, CDR2 SYGVQD (reference sequence). The V and J ends lost 6 bases and 7 bases, in that order; junction bases with no gene match: 13. The CDR3 extends over 15 amino acids. DNA for the CDR3: TGCGCCAGCAGGGCTAGCGGGAAGACTCCTTATGAGCAGTACTTC. Protein sequence: CASRASGKTPYEQYF.